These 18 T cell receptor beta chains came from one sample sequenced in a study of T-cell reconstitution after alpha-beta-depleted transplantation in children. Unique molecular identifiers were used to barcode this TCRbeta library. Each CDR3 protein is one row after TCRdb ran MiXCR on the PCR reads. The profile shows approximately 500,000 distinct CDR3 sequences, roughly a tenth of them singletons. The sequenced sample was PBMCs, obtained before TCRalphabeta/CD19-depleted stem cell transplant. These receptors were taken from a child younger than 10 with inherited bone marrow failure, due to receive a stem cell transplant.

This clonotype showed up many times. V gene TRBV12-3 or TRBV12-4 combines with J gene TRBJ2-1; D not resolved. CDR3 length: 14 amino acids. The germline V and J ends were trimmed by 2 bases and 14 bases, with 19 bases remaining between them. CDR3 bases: TGTGCCAGCAGTTTATTAGTGAACGGGCAGTGGGAGTTCTTC. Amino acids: CASSLLVNGQWEFF.

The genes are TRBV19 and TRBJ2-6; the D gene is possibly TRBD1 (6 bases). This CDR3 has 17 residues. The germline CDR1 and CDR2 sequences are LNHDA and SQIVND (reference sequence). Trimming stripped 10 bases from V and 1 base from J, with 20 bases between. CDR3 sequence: CATGGQGPKSGANVLTF. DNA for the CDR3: TGTGCCACCGGAGGCCAGGGGCCCAAGTCTGGGGCCAACGTCCTGACTTTC. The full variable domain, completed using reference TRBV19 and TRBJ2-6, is DGGITQSPKYLFRKEGQNVTLSCEQNLNHDAMYWYRQDPGQGLRLIYYSQIVNDFQKGDIAEGYSVSREKKESFPLTVTSAQKNPTAFYLCATGGQGPKSGANVLTFGAGSRLTVL.

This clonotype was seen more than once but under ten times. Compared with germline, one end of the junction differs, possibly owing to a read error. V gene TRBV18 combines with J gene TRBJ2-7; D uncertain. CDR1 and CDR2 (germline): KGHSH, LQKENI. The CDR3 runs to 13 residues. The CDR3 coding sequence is TGTGCCAGCTCAGAGATGGCCTCCAACGAGCAGTACTTC. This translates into CASSEMASNEQYF.

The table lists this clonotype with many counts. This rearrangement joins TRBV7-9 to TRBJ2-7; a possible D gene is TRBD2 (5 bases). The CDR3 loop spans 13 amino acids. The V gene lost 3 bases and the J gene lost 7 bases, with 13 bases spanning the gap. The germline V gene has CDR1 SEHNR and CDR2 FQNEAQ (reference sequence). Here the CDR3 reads CASSLEGPGEQYF. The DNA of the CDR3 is TGTGCCAGCAGCTTGGAAGGGCCGGGGGAGCAGTACTTC.

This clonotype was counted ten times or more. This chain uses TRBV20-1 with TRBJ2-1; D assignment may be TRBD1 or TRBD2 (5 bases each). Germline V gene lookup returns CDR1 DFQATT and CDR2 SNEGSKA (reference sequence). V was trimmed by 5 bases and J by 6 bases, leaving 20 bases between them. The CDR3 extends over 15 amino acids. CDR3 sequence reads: CSAPHGADYFNEQFF. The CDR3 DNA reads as TGCAGTGCTCCCCACGGGGCGGATTATTTCAATGAGCAGTTCTTC.

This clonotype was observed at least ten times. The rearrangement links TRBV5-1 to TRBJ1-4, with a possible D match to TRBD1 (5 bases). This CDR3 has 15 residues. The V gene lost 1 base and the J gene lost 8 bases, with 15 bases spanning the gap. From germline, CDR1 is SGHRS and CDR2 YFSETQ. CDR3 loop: CASSLLGESGEKLFF. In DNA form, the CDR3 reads TGCGCCAGCAGCTTGCTCGGGGAATCAGGGGAAAAACTGTTTTTT.

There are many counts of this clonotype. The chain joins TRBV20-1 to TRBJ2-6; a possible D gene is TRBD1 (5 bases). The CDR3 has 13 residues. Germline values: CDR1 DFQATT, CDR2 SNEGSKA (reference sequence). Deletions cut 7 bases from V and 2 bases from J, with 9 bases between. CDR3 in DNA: TGCAGTGGGATCAGGGCTGGGGCCAACGTCCTGACTTTC. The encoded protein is CSGIRAGANVLTF.

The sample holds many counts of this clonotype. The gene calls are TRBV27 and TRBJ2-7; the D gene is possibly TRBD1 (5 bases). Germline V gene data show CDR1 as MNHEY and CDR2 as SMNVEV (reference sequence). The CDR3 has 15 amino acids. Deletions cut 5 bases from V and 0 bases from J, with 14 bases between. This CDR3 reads CASSPQGLRSYEQYF. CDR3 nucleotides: TGTGCCAGCAGTCCGCAGGGATTGCGCTCCTACGAGCAGTACTTC.

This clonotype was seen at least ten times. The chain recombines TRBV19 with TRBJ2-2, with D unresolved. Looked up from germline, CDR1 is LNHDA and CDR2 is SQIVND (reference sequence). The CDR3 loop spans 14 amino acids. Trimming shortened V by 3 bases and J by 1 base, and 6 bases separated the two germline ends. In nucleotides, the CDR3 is TGTGCCAGTAGTATGACGGGGAACACCGGGGAGCTGTTTTTT. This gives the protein CASSMTGNTGELFF. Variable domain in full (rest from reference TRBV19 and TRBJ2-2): DGGITQSPKYLFRKEGQNVTLSCEQNLNHDAMYWYRQDPGQGLRLIYYSQIVNDFQKGDIAEGYSVSREKKESFPLTVTSAQKNPTAFYLCASSMTGNTGELFFGEGSRLTVL.

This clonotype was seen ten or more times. CDR3 coding DNA: TGTGCCAGCAGTGCCCAGGGGAGAAACGAGCAGTACTTC. Translating gives CASSAQGRNEQYF. The chain combines TRBV6-1 with TRBJ2-7, with a possible D match to TRBD1 (6 bases). Trimming took 4 bases from V and 5 from J, leaving 12 bases between them. Germline CDR1 reads MNHNS; CDR2 reads SASEGT. The CDR3 runs to 13 residues.

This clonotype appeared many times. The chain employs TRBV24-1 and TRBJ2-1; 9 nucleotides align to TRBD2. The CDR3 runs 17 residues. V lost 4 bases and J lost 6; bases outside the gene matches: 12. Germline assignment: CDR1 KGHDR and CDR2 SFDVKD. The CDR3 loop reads CATSERSGGSLGNEQFF. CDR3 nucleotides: TGTGCCACCAGTGAAAGAAGCGGGGGGTCCTTAGGCAATGAGCAGTTCTTC.

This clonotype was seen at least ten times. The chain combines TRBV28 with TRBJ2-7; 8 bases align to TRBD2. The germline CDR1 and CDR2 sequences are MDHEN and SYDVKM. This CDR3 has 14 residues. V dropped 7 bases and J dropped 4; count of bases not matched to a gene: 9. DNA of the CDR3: TGTGCCAGCAACCCTAGCGGGCAGTCTTACGAGCAGTACTTC. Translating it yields CASNPSGQSYEQYF.

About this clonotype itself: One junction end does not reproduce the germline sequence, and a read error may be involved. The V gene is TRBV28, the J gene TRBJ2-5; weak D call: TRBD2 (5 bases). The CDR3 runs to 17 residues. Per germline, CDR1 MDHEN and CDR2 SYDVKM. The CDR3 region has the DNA TGTGCCAGCAGTCTAAGCCGGACTCCGGTAGTGAGTGAGACCCAGCACTTC. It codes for CASSLSRTPVVSETQHF.

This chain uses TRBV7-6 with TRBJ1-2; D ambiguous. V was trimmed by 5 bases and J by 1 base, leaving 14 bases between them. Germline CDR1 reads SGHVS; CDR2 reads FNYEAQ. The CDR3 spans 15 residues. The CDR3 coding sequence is TGTGCCAGCAGCCCAGCGGCCTTACGTAACTATGGCTACACCTTC. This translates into CASSPAALRNYGYTF.

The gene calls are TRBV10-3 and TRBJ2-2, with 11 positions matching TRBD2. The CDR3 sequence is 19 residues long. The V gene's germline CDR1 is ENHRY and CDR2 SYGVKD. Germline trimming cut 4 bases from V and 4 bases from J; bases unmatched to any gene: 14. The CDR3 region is CAISGRVAGGPSITGELFF. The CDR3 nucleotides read TGTGCCATCAGTGGACGAGTAGCGGGAGGGCCCTCTATCACCGGGGAGCTGTTTTTT.

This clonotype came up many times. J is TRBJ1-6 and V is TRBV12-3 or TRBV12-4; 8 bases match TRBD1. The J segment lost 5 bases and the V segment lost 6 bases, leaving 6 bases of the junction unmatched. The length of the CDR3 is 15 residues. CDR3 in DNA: TGTGCCAGCAGCCGTAACAGGGGGGATAATTCACCCCTCCACTTT. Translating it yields CASSRNRGDNSPLHF.

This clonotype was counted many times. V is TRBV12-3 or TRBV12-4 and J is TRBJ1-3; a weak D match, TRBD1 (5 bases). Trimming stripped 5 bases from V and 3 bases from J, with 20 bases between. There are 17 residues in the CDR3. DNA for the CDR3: TGTGCCAGCAGTGACCGGGACCTCCTTTTTGGTGGAAACACCATATATTTT. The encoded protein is CASSDRDLLFGGNTIYF.

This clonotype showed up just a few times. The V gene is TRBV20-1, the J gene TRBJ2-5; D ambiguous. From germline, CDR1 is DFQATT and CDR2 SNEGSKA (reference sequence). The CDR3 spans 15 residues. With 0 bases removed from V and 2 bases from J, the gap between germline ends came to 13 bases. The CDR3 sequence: CSARDPAELQETQYF. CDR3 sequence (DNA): TGCAGTGCTAGAGATCCGGCGGAGCTTCAAGAGACCCAGTACTTC.